This T cell receptor beta chain derives from a study of CD8+CD57+ T cells in acquired aplastic anemia (dated by TCRdb to the late 2010s). For context, the study as a whole: DNA extracted from sorted CD4+ and CD8+ cells had a mean of roughly 3 ug, with a range of about 0.18 to 27.4 ug. CD8+CD57+ expansion was defined as frequency above the mean frequency observed in healthy subjects.

The CDR1 and CDR2 encoded by the germline V gene (reference sequence) are SSHAT and FNYEAQ. The CDR3 runs 13 amino acids, cysteine and phenylalanine included. CDR3 DNA is the only sequence kept; it has 39 bases, read in frame from the first base. Genomic DNA served as template for TCR beta VDJ combination and CDR3 sequence profiling. TCR repertoire sequencing was run on an Illumina HiSeq 2000. In the original analysis: Repertoires were assessed using TRBV/TRBJ rearrangement plots, CDR3 size and DJ length profiles, and Simpson's diversity index. The most abundant DNA sequence in the deep sequencing data was taken as the immunodominant clone. CDR3 amino acid sequences were checked for sharing between subjects and were compared against published repertoires and the VDJdb database. The public reads were quality trimmed at Q25 with fastp and then assembled into clones with MiXCR by TCRdb, keeping productive beta chains. Every CDR3 protein is listed once, alongside the most common genes and DNA of its rows. V and J calls and clone size were set by TCRdb, not the authors. The sample table lists about 180,000 distinct CDR3 sequences, 45% to 60% of them with a count of one. The ten largest clonotypes hold over 10% of the sample.

A note on this clonotype: Its recognized antigen is unknown. No much larger clone is present one base from it, and per-base qualities are unavailable.

The patients picked for sequencing were ones in whom flow cytometry had shown an expansion of CD8+CD57+ cells. All patients had severe acquired aplastic anemia diagnosed by International Study of Aplastic Anemia and Agranulocytosis and Camitta criteria. At the time blood was sampled, none of the patients had received any therapy. In this study, sorted CD4+ and CD8+ T cells from the blood of healthy subjects and of severe aplastic anemia patients had their TCR repertoires deep-sequenced. Patients were enrolled in the USA under clinicaltrials.gov protocols 00001620, 01623167, 00001397, 00071045, 00081523 and 00961064. Ficoll-Paque density gradient centrifugation was used to isolate peripheral blood mononuclear cells. Before DNA was extracted, CD4+ and CD8+ T cells were sorted using either FACS or magnetic beads. General conclusions and limits of the study: Roughly 30 CD8+ CDR3 sequences were found to be shared between patients and controls, but these sequences appeared to be highly expressed in patients and within the immunodominant clones of the patients. CD8+ Simpson's diversity did not differ significantly between patients and healthy controls (P=0.060).

Material for sequencing was sorted CD4+, CD8+, or CD8+CD57+ T cells (not recorded which) from PBMCs. This sequence uses TRBV7-7 and TRBJ2-2, with 7 junctional bases fitting TRBD1. The clonotype originates from a human donor with aplastic anemia. Here is the DNA: TGTGCTCTGGGGACAGCGAACACCGGGGAGCTGTTTTTT. Translated, this gives CALGTANTGELFF. The entire variable domain, with the stretches around the CDR3 drawn from the reference TRBV7-7 and TRBJ2-2 proteins, is GAGVSQSPRYKVTKRGQDVTLRCDPISSHATLYWYQQALGQGPEFLTYFNYEAQPDKSGLPSDRFSAERPEGSISTLTIQRTEQRDSAMYRCALGTANTGELFFGEGSRLTVL.